This T cell receptor (beta chain) was captured by sequencing in a study of OX40 agonist ivuxolimab in advanced cancers. General observations from the study: Also showing low normalized T-cell clonal expansion were some of the nonresponders. The study observed clonal expansion of CD4+ and CD8+ blood T cells by week 6 at 0.1 to 3.0 mg/kg. Expanded clones belonging to CD8+ T cells outnumbered, on average, those of CD4+.

Sequenced by immunoSEQ multiplex PCR; TCRdb stores in-frame clones only, minus some. The data contain 55,000 to 90,000 clones, 70% to 90% of them singletons. Germline V CDR1 and CDR2: LGHNA, YNFKEQ. Deletions cut 0 bases from V and 4 bases from J, with 6 bases between. The CDR3 is 13 amino acids. Comment on this clone: The antigen is not known.

This clonotype was obtained from an adult with an advanced solid tumor such as melanoma, head and neck, liver or kidney cancer. The V call is TRBV4-2, the J call TRBJ2-5; unclear D gene. The sample consisted of CD4+ or CD8+ T cells sorted from blood, taken in a trial of the OX40 agonist ivuxolimab. CDR3 amino acids: CASSQDIGETQYF. CDR3 nucleotide sequence: TGTGCCAGCAGCCAAGATATAGGAGAGACCCAGTACTTC.